The 25 T cell receptor beta chains below come from one sample, sequenced in a study of cytomegalovirus exposure and HLA in healthy donors. The PCR had 60 Vbeta and 13 Jbeta primers. The method was immunoSEQ multiplex PCR; TCRdb's version includes in-frame clones alone and lacks a portion of them. The sample carries about 82,000 clones, 60% to 80% recorded once. The material sequenced was PBMCs. These TCRs come from a man aged 55 to 70 in good health and CMV-seronegative.

This chain connects TRBV6-1 to TRBJ1-1; D not resolved. The V gene lost 4 bases and the J gene lost 3 bases, with 12 bases spanning the gap. This CDR3 spans 14 amino acids. Germline CDR1 and CDR2: MNHNS and SASEGT. The CDR3 coding sequence is TGTGCCAGCAGTGTGGCCGGGAGGGACACTGAAGCTTTCTTT. It encodes CASSVAGRDTEAFF.

The CDR3 here is CASSTPPGTPDGYTF. The DNA of the CDR3 is TGTGCCAGCAGTACACCTCCCGGGACTCCAGATGGCTACACCTTC. The gene calls are TRBV6-1 and TRBJ1-2; D may be TRBD1 (5 bases). This CDR3 is built from 15 residues. Germline CDR1 is MNHNS and CDR2 is SASEGT. The germline V and J ends were trimmed by 5 bases and 6 bases, with 19 bases remaining between them.

As regards this clone: A junction end diverges from the germline sequence, so it may reflect a read error. The chain is built from TRBV7-9 and TRBJ2-5; D call uncertain. Germline CDR1 and CDR2: SEHNR and FQNEAQ (reference sequence). The CDR3 runs 12 residues. The CDR3 DNA follows: TGTTCCAGCAGCTCTGAGTTTGGGACCCAGTACTTC. Translating it yields CSSSSEFGTQYF.

The genes are TRBV4-3 and TRBJ1-3; 8 bases fit TRBD1. The CDR3 is made up of 17 amino acids. Germline values: CDR1 LGHNA, CDR2 YSLEER. The V segment lost 4 bases and the J segment 0 bases; nucleotides outside the gene matches: 8. The chain's CDR3 is CASSPTRTGGSGNTIYF. As DNA, the CDR3 is TGCGCCAGCAGCCCCACGCGTACAGGGGGCTCTGGAAACACCATATATTTT.

The gene calls are TRBV30 and TRBJ1-5, with D possibly matching TRBD1 (5 bases). The length of the CDR3 is 14 residues. The V and J ends lost 0 bases and 7 bases respectively, with 13 bases between them. Germline-derived CDR1 and CDR2 are GTSNPN and SVGIG (reference sequence). The DNA of the CDR3 is TGTGCCTGGAGTGTAGGAGGGGCAGGCCAGCCCCAGCATTTT. It encodes CAWSVGGAGQPQHF.

V usage is TRBV6-6 and J usage is TRBJ2-7; TRBD1 matches 8 bases. CDR1 is MNHNY, CDR2 SVGAGI, per germline (reference sequence). Trimming removed 2 bases from V and 4 bases from J; junction bases left unmatched: 4. This CDR3 is built from 14 residues. The CDR3 is CASSYGQGLYEQYF. CDR3 in DNA: TGTGCCAGCAGTTACGGACAGGGACTTTACGAGCAGTACTTC.

The chain has TRBV19 and TRBJ2-1; TRBD2 matches 13 bases. CDR1 and CDR2 from the germline V gene are LNHDA and SQIVND (reference sequence). This CDR3 contains 15 residues. V shed 8 bases, J shed 7 bases, and the junction held 8 bases outside the gene matches. The chain's CDR3 is CASVGTSGANNEQFF. The CDR3 bases are TGTGCCAGTGTCGGGACTAGCGGGGCCAATAATGAGCAGTTCTTC.

Note on this clone: An end of the junction differs from the germline gene, which may be a read error. The chain carries TRBV7-7 and TRBJ2-1; 7 positions match TRBD1. The CDR3 length is 15 residues. CDR1 and CDR2 from the germline V gene are SSHAT and FNYEAQ (reference sequence). This chain's CDR3 is CASSLGTAKTNEQFF. CDR3 sequence (DNA): TGTGCTAGCAGCCTAGGGACAGCGAAAACCAATGAGCAGTTCTTC.

This clone was found a few times. This CDR3 is CASYQPGLVVYF. The CDR3 nucleotides are TGTGCCAGCTATCAGCCGGGACTAGTCGTGTATTTT. This chain joins TRBV28 and TRBJ2-3; 8 bases are a match to TRBD2. CDR1 and CDR2 from the germline V gene are MDHEN and SYDVKM. The J segment lost 14 bases and the V segment lost 8 bases, leaving 12 bases of the junction unmatched. CDR3 size: 12 residues.

The rearrangement links TRBV7-9 to TRBJ2-1; D not resolved. Germline V gene lookup returns CDR1 SEHNR and CDR2 FQNEAQ (reference sequence). CDR3 length equals 14 residues. The V end lost 0 bases, the J end lost 6 bases, and 9 bases lay between the germline ends. For the CDR3, the DNA is TGTGCCAGCAGCTTAGCATTCCCGGGCAATGAGCAGTTCTTC. It yields the protein CASSLAFPGNEQFF.

The genes are TRBV5-1 and TRBJ2-5; D might be TRBD2 (6 bases). V lost 0 bases, J lost 4 bases, and 13 bases lay in between. The CDR3 consists of 15 residues. Germline loops: CDR1 SGHRS, CDR2 YFSETQ. CDR3 bases: TGCGCCAGCAGCTTGGGTGGGACTGGGTCAGAGACCCAGTACTTC. Protein sequence: CASSLGGTGSETQYF.

This clone was seen a single time. The chain recombines TRBV7-8 with TRBJ1-5; maybe TRBD1 (6 bases). CDR3 length: 14 residues. Germline-derived CDR1 and CDR2 are SGHVS and FQNEAQ. V was shortened by 2 bases and J by 5 bases, with 10 bases between the two germline ends. CDR3 sequence reads: CASSLKQGYQPQHF. Here the CDR3 DNA reads TGTGCCAGCAGCTTAAAACAGGGCTATCAGCCCCAGCATTTT.

CDR3 in DNA: TGCGCCAGCAGCGTACAGGACTACTACAATGAGCAGTTCTTC. Protein sequence: CASSVQDYYNEQFF. The V and J genes are TRBV5-1 and TRBJ2-1, with D possibly matching TRBD2 (6 bases). The CDR3 consists of 14 residues. The germline CDR1 and CDR2 sequences are SGHRS and YFSETQ. The V gene lost 4 bases and the J gene lost 3 bases, with 11 bases spanning the gap.

In this sample, this clone turned up a few times. V and J are TRBV11-2 and TRBJ1-1, with a possible D match to TRBD1 (6 bases). Germline V gene sequence: CDR1 SGHAT, CDR2 FQNNGV. Trimming shortened V by 1 base and J by 4 bases, and 13 bases separated the two germline ends. CDR3 length: 15 amino acids. Here the CDR3 reads CASSLVGTGSTEAFF. The CDR3 nucleotides read TGTGCCAGCAGCTTAGTGGGTACAGGGAGCACTGAAGCTTTCTTT.

The table lists this clone with a few counts. The gene calls are TRBV9 and TRBJ2-3; possible D gene TRBD2, 5 bases. Between the trimmed V and J ends, which lost 0 bases and 5 bases, there was a span of 13 bases. CDR1 is SGDLS, CDR2 YYNGEE, per germline. The CDR3 loop spans 15 amino acids. CDR3 nucleotide sequence: TGTGCCAGCAGCGTAGGTGCCTCAGGAGGAGATACGCAGTATTTT. Protein product: CASSVGASGGDTQYF.

The rearrangement uses TRBV27 and TRBJ2-7; 7 bases align to TRBD1. Germline lookup yields CDR1 MNHEY and CDR2 SMNVEV (reference sequence). V shed 3 bases, J shed 4 bases, and the junction held 9 bases outside the gene matches. The CDR3 has 15 residues. CDR3 in DNA: TGTGCCAGCAGTTTTTACGGGACAGAGAATTACGAGCAGTACTTC. Amino acid sequence: CASSFYGTENYEQYF.

With regard to this clone: The final CDR3 position lacks the conserved phenylalanine or tryptophan, pointing to a likely read error. It is unclear where the CDR3 begins or ends on the DNA, so no DNA is shown, and the CDR3 is as TCRdb lists it. This chain links TRBV11-2 with TRBJ2-7; the table's D call TRBD2 went unverified against the DNA. Germline loops: CDR1 SGHAT, CDR2 FQNNGV. From its first to its last residue, the CDR3 has 8 amino acids. CDR3 sequence reads: CASSLTRL.

This clone has just a few counts. The CDR3 reads CASSVETSGGGTDTQYF. CDR3 in DNA: TGTGCCAGCAGCGTAGAGACTAGCGGGGGAGGCACAGATACGCAGTATTTT. The chain carries TRBV9 and TRBJ2-3; 12 positions match TRBD2. Unmatched junction bases numbered 3, after V lost 0 bases and J lost 1 base. This CDR3 is built from 17 residues. Germline V gene lookup returns CDR1 SGDLS and CDR2 YYNGEE.

This clone has a handful of counts. V is TRBV5-1 and J is TRBJ2-6; D unclear. The V end lost 0 bases, the J end lost 4 bases, and 8 bases lay between the germline ends. This CDR3 is built from 15 residues. CDR1 and CDR2 from the germline V gene are SGHRS and YFSETQ. Here the CDR3 reads CASSLGQQGANVLTF. CDR3 DNA: TGCGCCAGCAGCTTGGGCCAACAGGGGGCCAACGTCCTGACTTTC.

The V gene is TRBV5-1, the J gene TRBJ2-2; no firm D call. The CDR3 sequence is 15 residues long. The germline V gene has CDR1 SGHRS and CDR2 YFSETQ. V lost 0 bases to trimming and J lost 2 bases, with 8 bases between them. CDR3 coding DNA: TGCGCCAGCAGCTTGGGGAGCTCCAACACCGGGGAGCTGTTTTTT. It translates to CASSLGSSNTGELFF. Full variable domain (remainder filled in from reference TRBV5-1 and TRBJ2-2): KAGVTQTPRYLIKTRGQQVTLSCSPISGHRSVSWYQQTPGQGLQFLFEYFSETQRNKGNFPGRFSGRQFSNSRSEMNVSTLELGDSALYLCASSLGSSNTGELFFGEGSRLTVL.

The chain is built from TRBV18 and TRBJ1-4; D remains unclear. CDR1 is KGHSH, CDR2 LQKENI, per germline. Trimming cost V 3 bases and J 1 base, with 9 bases left between them. CDR3 size: 15 residues. The CDR3 is CASSPSEGTNEKLFF. The CDR3 DNA is TGTGCCAGCTCACCGAGTGAGGGAACTAATGAAAAACTGTTTTTT.

This sequence joins TRBV15 and TRBJ2-7; possibly TRBD2 for D (7 bases). The length of the CDR3 is 15 residues. V lost 1 base and J lost 7, with 17 bases in between. CDR1 is LNHNV, CDR2 YYDKDF, per germline (reference sequence). The CDR3 loop is CATSRGHGGAREQYF. The CDR3 DNA sequence: TGTGCCACCAGCAGAGGGCATGGGGGGGCGAGGGAGCAGTACTTC.

This clone was seen more than once but under ten times. The chain recombines TRBV19 with TRBJ2-2, with D unresolved. V lost 8 bases and J 8 bases, leaving 15 bases between the germline ends. CDR1 is LNHDA and CDR2 is SQIVND in the germline V gene (reference sequence). This CDR3 has 13 residues. The CDR3 protein is CASLSLGTGELFF. The CDR3 DNA follows: TGTGCCAGTCTCTCTCTAGGTACTGGGGAGCTGTTTTTT.

CDR3 in DNA: TGTGCCAGCAGCTCCCAACTAGCGGGAGGCTACAATGAGCAGTTCTTC. Its translation: CASSSQLAGGYNEQFF. The V call is TRBV7-9, the J call TRBJ2-1, with TRBD2 identical over 12 bases. Per the germline V gene, CDR1 is SEHNR and CDR2 is FQNEAQ (reference sequence). There are 16 residues in the CDR3. J was trimmed by 3 bases and V by 4 bases; bases with no gene match: 4.

This clone was seen only a few times. The chain carries TRBV5-1 and TRBJ2-3, with a weak D call TRBD1 (5 bases). V dropped 3 bases and J dropped 2 bases, with 13 bases sitting between them. The CDR3 is 15 amino acids. Germline V gives CDR1 SGHRS, CDR2 YFSETQ. CDR3 nucleotides: TGCGCCAGCAGCTACAACAGGCTGTCCACAGATACGCAGTATTTT. It encodes CASSYNRLSTDTQYF. The full variable domain, with the rest looked up from reference TRBV5-1 and TRBJ2-3, is KAGVTQTPRYLIKTRGQQVTLSCSPISGHRSVSWYQQTPGQGLQFLFEYFSETQRNKGNFPGRFSGRQFSNSRSEMNVSTLELGDSALYLCASSYNRLSTDTQYFGPGTRLTVL.